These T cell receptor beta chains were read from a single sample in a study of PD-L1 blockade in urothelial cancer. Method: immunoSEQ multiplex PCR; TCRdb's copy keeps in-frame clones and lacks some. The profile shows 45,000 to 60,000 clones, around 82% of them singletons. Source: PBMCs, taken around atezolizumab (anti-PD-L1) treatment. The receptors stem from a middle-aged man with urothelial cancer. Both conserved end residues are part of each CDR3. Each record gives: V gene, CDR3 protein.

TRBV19 CASSTVTGWNQPQHF
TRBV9 CASSRTSQNYGYTF
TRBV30 CAWSDTGKQETQYF
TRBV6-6 CASRGGQAGNTEAFF
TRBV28 CASSSPLTSGEQSSYEQYF
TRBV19 CASSTTGNYEQYF
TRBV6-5 CASGGMGVNQPQHF
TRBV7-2 CASSRPTRGESYGYTF
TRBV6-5 CASSYSLGGQVPPLHF
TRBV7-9 CASSLSTRGHRDRVYEQYF
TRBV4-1 CASSLGTGVHQPQHF
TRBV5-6 CASSAGQGWNEQFF
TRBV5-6 CASSLGASTDTQYF
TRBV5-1 CASSSGLAGGGTGELFF
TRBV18 CASSQLTGAGELFF
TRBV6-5 CATSPPTYGYGYTF
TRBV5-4 CASRLAASPGEQYF
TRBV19 CASSIDRGTEAHTF
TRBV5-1 CASSSRGLGEQFF
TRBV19 CASSVTRAGELFF
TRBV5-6 CASSTQGSYGYTF
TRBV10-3 CATGLAGNQETQYF
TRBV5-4 CASSLEGATDTQYF
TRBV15 CATSRGQPQGETQYF
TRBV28 CASSFLGGRARTGELFF
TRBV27 CATGIGGGSGELFF
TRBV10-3 CAISEELVYGYTF
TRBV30 CAWDPGLAGTRSHPGELFF
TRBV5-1 CASSFSAGELFF
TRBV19 CASSDRGIQYF
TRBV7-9 CASSSGAQRVKNTGELFF
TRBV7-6 CASSPTGGRGKTQYF
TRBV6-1 CASRDRSPGNTIYF
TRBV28 CASSPDRRFYEQYF
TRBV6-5 CASSPDRLYGYTF
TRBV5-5 CASSVPTGQGYHTLYEQYF
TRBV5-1 CASSLSPYIPYEQYF
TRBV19 CASAPSWLAGESSYEQYF
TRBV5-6 CASTRDSFTDTQYF
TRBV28 CASSLDRGAFF
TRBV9 CASSAYTGELFF